This TCR beta chain was captured in a study of blood T cell repertoires in COVID-19. As for the study in general: The samples span acute and convalescent COVID-19 from the United States, Italy and Spain. The cDNA or gDNA used as material had been derived from T cells, B-cell-depleted T cells, or PBMCs.

CDR1 is KGHDR, CDR2 SFDVKD, per germline. The length of the CDR3 is 13 residues. Deletions cut 5 bases from V and 2 bases from J, with 3 bases between. Authors' methods: Reference gene primer amplification yielded estimated nucleated cell counts. Some clones are missing from TCRdb's copy, which holds only in-frame ones; the method was immunoSEQ multiplex PCR. V and J calls and clone size are given by that table; D and trimming were obtained from the DNA. The table shows around 250,000 clones, with around nine tenths occurring only once. The sample taken for sequencing was peripheral blood. This TCR came from a woman aged 70-85 years with active or convalescent COVID-19. This chain joins TRBV24-1 and TRBJ2-6, with D hard to call. The CDR3 DNA sequence: TGTGCCACCAGTGTAACTGGGGCCAACGTCCTGACTTTC. This sequence encodes CATSVTGANVLTF.